This TCR beta chain was sequenced in a study of T-cell reconstitution after alpha-beta-depleted transplantation in children. Study findings and constraints: Expanded clones from the graft, numbering several hundred, reportedly supplied alpha-beta T cells about two months after transplant. There were some patients whose high TCRbeta diversity at day 60 came from surviving recipient T cells and thymic progenitors. Newly generated T cells supplied most T-cell counts and diversity one year post-transplant.

Many counts were recorded for this clonotype. As yet, its antigen is unknown. Unique molecular identifiers were built into the TCRbeta library. TCRdb fed the PCR reads into MiXCR, producing one record per CDR3 protein. The table records approximately 190,000 distinct CDR3 sequences, approximately 8.4% of them present only once. Trimming removed 7 bases from V and 4 bases from J, with 13 bases in between. The CDR3 sequence is 14 residues long. Germline loops: CDR1 SGHTA, CDR2 FQGNSA. This chain connects TRBV7-2 to TRBJ2-2; D remains ambiguous. This clonotype was obtained from a male patient between 2 and 15 years old who had a stem cell transplant for acute myeloid leukemia, so the T cells may come from the graft donor. The input for sequencing was PBMCs, mostly from graft donor cells, taken 360 days after TCRalphabeta/CD19-depleted stem cell transplant. CDR3 bases: TGTGCCAGCACCACGAAACCAAGCACCGGGGAGCTGTTTTTT. Its translation is CASTTKPSTGELFF. The variable domain in full, completed from reference TRBV7-2 and TRBJ2-2, reads GAGVSQSPSNKVTEKGKDVELRCDPISGHTALYWYRQSLGQGLEFLIYFQGNSAPDKSGLPSDRFSAERTGGSVSTLTIQRTQQEDSAVYLCASTTKPSTGELFFGEGSRLTVL.